This T cell receptor (beta chain) was obtained from a study of control samples from healthy donors and cancer patients. Germline lookup yields CDR1 GTSNPN and CDR2 SVGIG (reference sequence). This CDR3 region has 13 residues. Trimming pared 1 base from V and 2 bases from J, leaving 8 bases between. Repertoires were generated with immunoSEQ multiplex PCR, while TCRdb's copy carries only in-frame clones and drops some. The sample has about 55,000 clones; 85% to 95% are singletons. The sample consisted of blood. The sequence was collected from a man younger than 45 in good health. This sequence joins TRBV30 and TRBJ1-1; no clear D. The DNA for the CDR3 is TGTGCCTGGAGTGGGTCCCCCAACACTGAAGCTTTCTTT. It encodes CAWSGSPNTEAFF. The full variable domain, its missing parts supplied by reference TRBV30 and TRBJ1-1, is SQTIHQWPATLVQPVGSPLSLECTVEGTSNPNLYWYRQAAGRGLQLLFYSVGIGQISSEVPQNLSASRPQDRQFILSSKKLLLSDSGFYLCAWSGSPNTEAFFGQGTRLTVV.